This TCR beta chain was identified in a study of T-cell reconstitution after alpha-beta-depleted transplantation in children. The germline CDR1 and CDR2 sequences are MGHDK and SYGVNS. The V and J ends lost 6 bases and 2 bases respectively, with 11 bases between them. The CDR3 totals 14 residues. Only a few counts were recorded for this clonotype. TCRbeta library construction was performed incorporating unique molecular identifiers. TCRdb processed the PCR reads anew with MiXCR; each CDR3 protein has one entry. The table records more than 500,000 distinct CDR3 sequences, about 10% of them present only once.

This TCR was recovered from a female patient aged 2-9 years who had a stem cell transplant for aplastic anemia, so the T cells may come from the graft donor. Sequences were derived from PBMCs, mostly from graft donor cells, sampled 180 days after TCRalphabeta/CD19-depleted stem cell transplant. V and J are TRBV25-1 and TRBJ2-1; D remains unclear. For the CDR3, the DNA is TGTGCCAGCAGCCTTATAACCCCCTACAATGAGCAGTTCTTC. It encodes CASSLITPYNEQFF.